Included here is one TCR beta chain sequence, with context. The data belong to a study of cytomegalovirus exposure and HLA in healthy donors. Vbeta (60) and Jbeta (13) primers were used in the PCR. The repertoire was sequenced with immunoSEQ multiplex PCR; TCRdb's copy has only in-frame clones and lacks some. The sample yields 180,000 or so clones, approximately 9.5% seen once. V gave up 5 bases and J gave up 8 bases, with 10 bases separating them. Germline V lookup: CDR1 MNHEY, CDR2 SMNVEV (reference sequence). This CDR3 contains 13 residues. The chain carries TRBV27 and TRBJ1-6; D perhaps matches TRBD1 (6 bases). Sequenced input: PBMCs. This sequence was found in a woman under 40 in good health and CMV-seropositive. The CDR3 DNA reads TGTGCCAGCAGTATGAACAGGGATTCACCCCTCCACTTT. It encodes CASSMNRDSPLHF.